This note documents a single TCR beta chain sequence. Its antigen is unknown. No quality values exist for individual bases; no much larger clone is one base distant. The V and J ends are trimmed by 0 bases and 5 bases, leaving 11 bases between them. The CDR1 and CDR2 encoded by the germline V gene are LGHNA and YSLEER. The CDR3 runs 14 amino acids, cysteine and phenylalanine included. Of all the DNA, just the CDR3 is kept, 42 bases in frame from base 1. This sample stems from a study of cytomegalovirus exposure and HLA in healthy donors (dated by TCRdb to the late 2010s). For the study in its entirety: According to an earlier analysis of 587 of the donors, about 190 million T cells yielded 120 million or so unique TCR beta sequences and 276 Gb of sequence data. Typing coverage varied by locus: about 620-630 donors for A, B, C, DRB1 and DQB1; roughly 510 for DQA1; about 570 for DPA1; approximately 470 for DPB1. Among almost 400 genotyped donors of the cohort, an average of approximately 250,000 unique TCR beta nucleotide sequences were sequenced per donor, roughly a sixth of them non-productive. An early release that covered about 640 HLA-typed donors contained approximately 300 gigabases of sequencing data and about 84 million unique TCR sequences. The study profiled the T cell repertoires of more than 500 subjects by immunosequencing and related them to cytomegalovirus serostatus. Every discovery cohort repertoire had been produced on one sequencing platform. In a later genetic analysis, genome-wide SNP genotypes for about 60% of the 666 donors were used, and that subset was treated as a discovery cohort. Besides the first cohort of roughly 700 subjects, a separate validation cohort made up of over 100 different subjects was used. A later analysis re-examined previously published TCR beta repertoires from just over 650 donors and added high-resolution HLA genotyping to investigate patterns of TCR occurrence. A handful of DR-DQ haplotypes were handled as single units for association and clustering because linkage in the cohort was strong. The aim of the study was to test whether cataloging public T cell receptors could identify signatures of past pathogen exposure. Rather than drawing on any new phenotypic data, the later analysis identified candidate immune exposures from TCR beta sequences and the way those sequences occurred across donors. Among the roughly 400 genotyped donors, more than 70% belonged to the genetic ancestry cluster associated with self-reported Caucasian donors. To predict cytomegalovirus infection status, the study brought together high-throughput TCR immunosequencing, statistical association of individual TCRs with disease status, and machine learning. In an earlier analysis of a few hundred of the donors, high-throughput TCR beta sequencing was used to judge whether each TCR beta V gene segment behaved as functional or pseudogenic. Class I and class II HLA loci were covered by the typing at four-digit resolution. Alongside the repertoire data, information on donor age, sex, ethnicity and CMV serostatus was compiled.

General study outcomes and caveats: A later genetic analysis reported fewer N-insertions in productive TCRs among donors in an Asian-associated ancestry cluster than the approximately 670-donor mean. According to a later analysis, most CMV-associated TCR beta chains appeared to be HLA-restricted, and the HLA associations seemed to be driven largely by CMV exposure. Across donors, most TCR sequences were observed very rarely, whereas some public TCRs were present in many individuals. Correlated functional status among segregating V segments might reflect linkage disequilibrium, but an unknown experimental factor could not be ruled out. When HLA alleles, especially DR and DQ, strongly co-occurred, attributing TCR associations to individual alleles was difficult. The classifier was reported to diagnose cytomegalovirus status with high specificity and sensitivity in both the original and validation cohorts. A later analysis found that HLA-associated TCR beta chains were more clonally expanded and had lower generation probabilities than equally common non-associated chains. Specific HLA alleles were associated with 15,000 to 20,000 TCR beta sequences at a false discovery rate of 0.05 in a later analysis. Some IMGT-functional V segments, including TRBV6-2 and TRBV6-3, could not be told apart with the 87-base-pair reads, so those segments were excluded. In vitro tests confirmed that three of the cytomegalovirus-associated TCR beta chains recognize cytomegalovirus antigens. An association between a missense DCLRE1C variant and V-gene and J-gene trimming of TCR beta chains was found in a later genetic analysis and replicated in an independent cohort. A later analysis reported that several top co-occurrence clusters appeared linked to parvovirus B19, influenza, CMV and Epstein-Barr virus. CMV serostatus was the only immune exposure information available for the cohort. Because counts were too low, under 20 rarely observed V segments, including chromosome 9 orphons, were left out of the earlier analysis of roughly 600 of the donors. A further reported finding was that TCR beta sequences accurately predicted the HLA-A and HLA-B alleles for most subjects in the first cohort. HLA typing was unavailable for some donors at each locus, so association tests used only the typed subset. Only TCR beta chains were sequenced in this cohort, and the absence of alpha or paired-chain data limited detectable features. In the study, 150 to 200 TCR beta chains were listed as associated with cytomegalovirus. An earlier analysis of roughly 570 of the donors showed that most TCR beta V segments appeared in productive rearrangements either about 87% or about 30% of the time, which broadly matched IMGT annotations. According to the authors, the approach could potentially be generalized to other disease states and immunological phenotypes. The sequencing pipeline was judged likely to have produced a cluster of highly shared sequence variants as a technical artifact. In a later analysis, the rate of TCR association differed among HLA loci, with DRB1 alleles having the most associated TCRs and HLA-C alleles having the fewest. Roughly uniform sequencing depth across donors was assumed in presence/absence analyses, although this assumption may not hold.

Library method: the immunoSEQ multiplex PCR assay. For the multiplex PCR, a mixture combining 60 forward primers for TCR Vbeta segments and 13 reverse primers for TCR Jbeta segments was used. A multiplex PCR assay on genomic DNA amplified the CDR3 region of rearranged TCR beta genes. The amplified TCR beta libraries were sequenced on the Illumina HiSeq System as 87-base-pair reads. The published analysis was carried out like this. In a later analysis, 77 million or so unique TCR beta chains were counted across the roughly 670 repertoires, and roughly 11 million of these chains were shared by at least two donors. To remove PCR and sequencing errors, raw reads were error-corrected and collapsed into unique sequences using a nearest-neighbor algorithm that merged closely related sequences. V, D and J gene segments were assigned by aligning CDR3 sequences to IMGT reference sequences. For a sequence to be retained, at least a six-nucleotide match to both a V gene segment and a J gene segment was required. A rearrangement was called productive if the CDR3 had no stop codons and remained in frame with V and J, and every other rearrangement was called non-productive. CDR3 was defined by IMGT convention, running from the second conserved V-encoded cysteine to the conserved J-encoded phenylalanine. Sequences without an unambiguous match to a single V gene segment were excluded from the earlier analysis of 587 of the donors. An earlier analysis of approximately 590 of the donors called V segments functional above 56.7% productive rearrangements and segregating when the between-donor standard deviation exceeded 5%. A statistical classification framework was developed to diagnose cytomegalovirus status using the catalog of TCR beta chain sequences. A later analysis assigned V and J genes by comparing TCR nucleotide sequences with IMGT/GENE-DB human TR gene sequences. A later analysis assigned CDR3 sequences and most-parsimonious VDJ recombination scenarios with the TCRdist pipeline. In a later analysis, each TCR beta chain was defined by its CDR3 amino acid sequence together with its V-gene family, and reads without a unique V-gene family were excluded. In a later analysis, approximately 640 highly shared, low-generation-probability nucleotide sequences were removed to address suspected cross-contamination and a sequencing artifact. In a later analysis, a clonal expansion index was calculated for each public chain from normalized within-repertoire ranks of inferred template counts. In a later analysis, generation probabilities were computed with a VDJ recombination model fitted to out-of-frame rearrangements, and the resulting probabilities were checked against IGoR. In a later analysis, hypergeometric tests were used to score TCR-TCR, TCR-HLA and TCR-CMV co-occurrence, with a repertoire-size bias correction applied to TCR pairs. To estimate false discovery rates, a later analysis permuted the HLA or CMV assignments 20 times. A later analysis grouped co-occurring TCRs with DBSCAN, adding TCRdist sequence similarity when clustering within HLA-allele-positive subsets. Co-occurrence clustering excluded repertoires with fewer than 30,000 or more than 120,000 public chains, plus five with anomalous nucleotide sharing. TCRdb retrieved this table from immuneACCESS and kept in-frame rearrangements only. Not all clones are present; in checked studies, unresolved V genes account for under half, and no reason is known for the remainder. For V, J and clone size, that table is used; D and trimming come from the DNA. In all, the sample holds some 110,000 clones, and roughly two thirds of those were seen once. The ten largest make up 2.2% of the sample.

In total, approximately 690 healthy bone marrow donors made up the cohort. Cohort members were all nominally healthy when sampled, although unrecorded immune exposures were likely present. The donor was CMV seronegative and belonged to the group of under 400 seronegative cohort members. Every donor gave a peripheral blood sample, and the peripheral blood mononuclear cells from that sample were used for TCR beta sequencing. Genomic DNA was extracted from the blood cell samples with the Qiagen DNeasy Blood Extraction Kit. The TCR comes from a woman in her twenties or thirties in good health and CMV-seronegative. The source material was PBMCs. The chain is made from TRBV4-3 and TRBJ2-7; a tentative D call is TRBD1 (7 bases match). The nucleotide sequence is TGCGCCAGCAGCCAAGACAGGGGGGCGGACGAGCAGTACTTC. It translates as CASSQDRGADEQYF.